The 6 T cell receptor beta chains listed next were all sequenced from one sample in a study of T cell clonotyping in hematopoietic cell transplantation. Clones were sequenced by immunoSEQ multiplex PCR, and TCRdb holds only the in-frame ones, with some missing. The repertoire holds approximately 50,000 clones, with approximately 84% as singletons. Time point specified: recipient sample about 28 days before transplant, after cytoreduction. This material consisted of peripheral blood mononuclear cells, taken before stem cell transplant. The receptor set was obtained from a man in his 60s with biphenotypic leukemia. Some clones in this sample may be carry-over from other donors' samples.

In this sample, this clone turned up once. The V and J genes are TRBV5-6 and TRBJ2-2; TRBD1 is a possible D gene (6 bases). The V end was cut by 3 bases, the J end by 0 bases, with 12 bases between. CDR3 length: 16 residues. Germline assignment: CDR1 SGHDT and CDR2 YYEEEE. For the CDR3, the DNA is TGTGCCAGCAGCTATCGGACAGATTCGAACACCGGGGAGCTGTTTTTT. This codes for CASSYRTDSNTGELFF.

This chain connects TRBV7-8 to TRBJ2-3; 11 nucleotides agree with TRBD2. This CDR3 comprises 19 residues. Germline V gene lookup returns CDR1 SGHVS and CDR2 FQNEAQ. The V and J ends lost 4 bases and 4 bases, in that order; junction bases with no gene match: 16. The CDR3 bases are TGTGCCAGCAGCTCCCCTTCGGTAGCGGGAGGGCCCCGGCCAGATACGCAGTATTTT. Amino acid sequence: CASSSPSVAGGPRPDTQYF. Combining the CDR3 with reference TRBV7-8 and TRBJ2-3 gives the whole variable domain GAGVSQSPRYKVAKRGQDVALRCDPISGHVSLFWYQQALGQGPEFLTYFQNEAQLDKSGLPSDRFFAERPEGSVSTLKIQRTQQEDSAVYLCASSSPSVAGGPRPDTQYFGPGTRLTVL.

This sequence joins TRBV19 and TRBJ1-1; D is ambiguous. Germline CDR1 LNHDA, CDR2 SQIVND (reference sequence). Trimming removed 8 bases from V and 11 bases from J, with 15 bases in between. The CDR3 is 11 amino acids. The CDR3 sequence: CASGLGREAFF. The CDR3 coding sequence is TGTGCCAGTGGTTTGGGGAGGGAGGCTTTCTTT.

The rearrangement joins TRBV30 to TRBJ2-5; 16 positions agree with TRBD2. Germline V gives CDR1 GTSNPN, CDR2 SVGIG (reference sequence). This CDR3 spans 15 amino acids. Trimming cost V 8 bases and J 0 bases; bases outside gene matches: 3. As DNA, the CDR3 is TGTGCCGTGGGACTAGCGGGAGGGTACCAAGAGACCCAGTACTTC. Translation gives CAVGLAGGYQETQYF.

This clone was seen only once. The chain combines TRBV10-3 with TRBJ1-1; D may be TRBD1 (5 bases). The CDR3 consists of 14 residues. Trimming took 4 bases from V and 6 from J, leaving 15 bases between them. Germline CDR1 is ENHRY and CDR2 is SYGVKD. CDR3 sequence reads: CAISAVGQGPEAFF. The DNA of the CDR3 is TGTGCCATCAGTGCGGTCGGGCAGGGCCCTGAAGCTTTCTTT.

The chain recombines TRBV11-2 with TRBJ2-7, with 7 bases lining up with TRBD2. The CDR3 runs to 17 residues. Unmatched junction bases numbered 13, after V lost 0 bases and J lost 5 bases. In germline, CDR1 is SGHAT, CDR2 FQNNGV. DNA for the CDR3: TGTGCCAGCAGCTTAGATCTTCTTGGGAGGGAACGGAACGAGCAGTACTTC. It specifies CASSLDLLGRERNEQYF.